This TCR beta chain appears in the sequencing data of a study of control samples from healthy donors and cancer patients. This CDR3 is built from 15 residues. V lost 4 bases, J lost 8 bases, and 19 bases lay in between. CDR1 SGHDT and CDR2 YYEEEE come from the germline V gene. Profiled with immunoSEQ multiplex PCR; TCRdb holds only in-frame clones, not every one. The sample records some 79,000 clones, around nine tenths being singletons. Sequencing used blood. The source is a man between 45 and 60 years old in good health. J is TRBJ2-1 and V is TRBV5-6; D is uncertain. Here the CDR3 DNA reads TGTGCCAGCAGCCATCTTATGGACGGGCTGGATGAGCAGTTCTTC. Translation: CASSHLMDGLDEQFF.